Shown below are 27 T cell receptor beta chains from a single sample sequenced in a study of low-dose radiotherapy and immunotherapy resistance in tumors. TRAV- and TRBV-specific primers were used for first-strand cDNA, which covered alpha and beta chains. TCR amplification involved 20 PCR cycles with a constant-region primer and V-primer adapter. One entry per CDR3 protein results from TCRdb running MiXCR on the reads. This table has about 39,000 distinct CDR3 sequences, around a third appearing once. Sample time point: before trial treatment. Sequenced here: PBMCs, sampled before treatment. These TCRs come from a male donor with gallbladder cancer.

This chain uses TRBV5-1 with TRBJ1-5, with D possibly TRBD1 on 5 matching bases. Trimming pared 4 bases from V and 5 bases from J, leaving 10 bases between. The CDR3 length is 13 residues. Germline V gives CDR1 SGHRS, CDR2 YFSETQ. The DNA for the CDR3 is TGCGCCAGCAGCATAGACAGCTATCAGCCCCAGCATTTT. The encoded protein is CASSIDSYQPQHF.

Many counts were recorded for this clonotype. The chain couples TRBV19 to TRBJ2-2; D gene unclear. V shed 3 bases and J shed 0 bases, with 5 bases lying between them. This CDR3 comprises 14 residues. The V gene's germline CDR1 is LNHDA and CDR2 SQIVND (reference sequence). CDR3 DNA: TGTGCCAGTAGTATGTCGGCGAACACCGGGGAGCTGTTTTTT. Its protein product is CASSMSANTGELFF. Variable domain in full (rest from reference TRBV19 and TRBJ2-2): DGGITQSPKYLFRKEGQNVTLSCEQNLNHDAMYWYRQDPGQGLRLIYYSQIVNDFQKGDIAEGYSVSREKKESFPLTVTSAQKNPTAFYLCASSMSANTGELFFGEGSRLTVL.

At least ten counts were recorded for this clonotype. This chain uses TRBV12-3 or TRBV12-4 with TRBJ1-1; no clear D. The CDR3 has 14 amino acids. V was cut by 6 bases and J by 4 bases, with 15 bases left in between. Here the CDR3 reads CASSQTARTTEAFF. Written as DNA, the CDR3 is TGTGCCAGCAGCCAAACGGCCAGGACCACTGAAGCTTTCTTT.

This clonotype has a count of ten or more. The chain uses TRBV16 and TRBJ1-1, with TRBD1 matching 9 bases. The CDR3 totals 18 residues. CDR1 KGHSY and CDR2 FQNENV come from the germline V gene. J gave up 1 base and V 4 bases, and 13 bases lay outside the gene matches. The CDR3 bases are TGTGCCAGCAGCCTCACCGGACAGGGGAGGGTGAAGAACACTGAAGCTTTCTTT. This codes for CASSLTGQGRVKNTEAFF.

This clonotype was seen repeatedly, ten times or more. The chain is built from TRBV2 and TRBJ2-6; 7 bases line up with TRBD2. V lost 3 bases to trimming and J lost 0 bases; unmatched junction nucleotides: 8. The CDR3 runs to 18 residues. CDR1 and CDR2 (germline): SNHLY, FYNNEI. The CDR3: CASSDLGGESSGANVLTF. DNA of the CDR3: TGTGCCAGCAGTGATTTGGGGGGGGAGAGCTCTGGGGCCAACGTCCTGACTTTC.

Of note for this clonotype: A far larger clone lies a single base away; this is likely a read error. The chain links TRBV5-3 to TRBJ2-1; D is unclear. TRBV5-3 is treated as an ORF (open reading frame) with a function not yet certain. This CDR3 is built from 15 residues. CDR3 protein: CTSSLEALPYNEQFF. In nucleotides, the CDR3 is TGTACCAGCAGCTTAGAAGCACTACCCTACAATGAGCAGTTCTTC.

This clonotype was seen once. J is TRBJ2-3 and V is TRBV20-1; 9 positions agree with TRBD2. CDR3 size: 16 residues. Germline V gives CDR1 DFQATT, CDR2 SNEGSKA (reference sequence). Germline trimming cut 5 bases from V and 2 bases from J; bases unmatched to any gene: 11. The CDR3 DNA sequence: TGCAGTGCTTCAGAGCTTGGACTAGCGATCACAGATACGCAGTATTTT. As protein: CSASELGLAITDTQYF.

This clonotype was seen only a few times. The chain is built from TRBV7-2 and TRBJ2-7; 11 bases map to TRBD1. V was clipped by 4 bases and J by 4 bases; unmatched bases: 6. The CDR3 covers 15 residues. Per germline, CDR1 SGHTA and CDR2 FQGNSA. This CDR3 reads CASSSRTGGVYEQYF. CDR3 bases: TGTGCCAGCAGCTCTAGGACAGGGGGCGTTTACGAGCAGTACTTC.

J is TRBJ1-5 and V is TRBV28; D remains unclear. Germline-derived CDR1 and CDR2 are MDHEN and SYDVKM. V was shortened by 3 bases and J by 0 bases, with 15 bases between the two germline ends. The CDR3 runs to 17 residues. CDR3: CASSLMNRVTSNQPQHF. The CDR3 DNA follows: TGTGCCAGCAGTTTGATGAATAGGGTGACTAGCAATCAGCCCCAGCATTTT.

This clonotype came up many times. CDR3 region: CASSSQRGGYSYEQYF. CDR3 sequence (DNA): TGCGCCAGCAGTTCGCAACGGGGGGGATACTCCTACGAGCAGTACTTC. The V gene is TRBV5-1, the J gene TRBJ2-7; TRBD2 matches 8 bases. There are 16 residues in the CDR3. The J segment lost 0 bases and the V segment lost 5 bases, leaving 10 bases of the junction unmatched. Germline V CDR1 and CDR2: SGHRS, YFSETQ. The variable domain in full, completed from reference TRBV5-1 and TRBJ2-7, reads KAGVTQTPRYLIKTRGQQVTLSCSPISGHRSVSWYQQTPGQGLQFLFEYFSETQRNKGNFPGRFSGRQFSNSRSEMNVSTLELGDSALYLCASSSQRGGYSYEQYFGPGTRLTVT.

This clonotype was seen repeatedly, ten times or more. The V and J genes are TRBV11-2 and TRBJ2-4; D is uncertain. CDR1 is SGHAT, CDR2 FQNNGV, per germline. The CDR3 totals 16 residues. Trimming left V 2 bases short and J 0 bases short, with 11 bases between. The CDR3 is CASSLIGALAKNIQYF. CDR3 DNA sequence: TGTGCCAGCAGCTTAATAGGTGCCTTAGCCAAAAACATTCAGTACTTC.

This clonotype has a count of ten or more. V usage is TRBV6-8 and J usage is TRBJ2-1; possible D gene TRBD2, 5 bases. V shed 0 bases and J shed 1 base, with 7 bases lying between them. From germline, CDR1 is MNHGY and CDR2 SAAAGT. The CDR3 totals 15 residues. The CDR3 DNA reads TGTGCCAGCAGTTACTCAAGCGGTTCCTACAATGAGCAGTTCTTC. Its translation: CASSYSSGSYNEQFF.

This clonotype was found many times. The V call is TRBV20-1, the J call TRBJ1-2; D not resolved. CDR1 DFQATT and CDR2 SNEGSKA come from the germline V gene (reference sequence). CDR3 size: 14 residues. Between the trimmed V and J ends, which lost 5 bases and 4 bases, there was a span of 17 bases. The CDR3 protein is CSAHTIPGGYGYTF. The CDR3 DNA reads TGCAGTGCTCACACAATCCCAGGCGGCTATGGCTACACCTTC.

This clonotype was seen at least ten times. V and J are TRBV20-1 and TRBJ2-5, with D possibly matching TRBD1 (6 bases). V lost 4 bases and J 7 bases, leaving 16 bases between the germline ends. The CDR3 consists of 13 residues. In germline, CDR1 is DFQATT, CDR2 SNEGSKA (reference sequence). CDR3 bases: TGCAGTGCTAAAGGGGGACCATGGGGGACCCAGTACTTC. Translation gives CSAKGGPWGTQYF.

This clonotype was seen more than once but under ten times. J is TRBJ2-5 and V is TRBV11-2; no clear D gene. The CDR3 length is 15 residues. Trimming took off 7 bases at V and 1 base at J, with 16 bases between the two ends. Germline V gives CDR1 SGHAT, CDR2 FQNNGV. The CDR3 DNA reads as TGTGCCAGCACTCCTAGTGAGACGGCCCAAGAGACCCAGTACTTC. It specifies CASTPSETAQETQYF.

A word on this clonotype: With a far larger clone one base away, a read error is the likely cause. The V gene is TRBV29-1, the J gene TRBJ2-5; either TRBD1 or TRBD2 may fit D (5 bases each). V was shortened by 3 bases and J by 11 bases, with 22 bases between the two germline ends. Germline lookup yields CDR1 SQVTM and CDR2 ANQGSEA. The CDR3 is 14 residues long. CDR3 sequence: CSVDRGRGWDEQYF. The CDR3 DNA follows: TGCAGCGTTGACCGGGGCAGAGGATGGGATGAGCAGTACTTC. The variable domain in full, with the rest retrieved from reference TRBV29-1 and TRBJ2-5, is SAVISQKPSRDICQRGTSLTIQCQVDSQVTMMFWYRQQPGQSLTLIATANQGSEATYESGFVIDKFPISRPNLTFSTLTVSNMSPEDSSIYLCSVDRGRGWDEQYFGPGTRLLVL.

The V gene is TRBV6-1, the J gene TRBJ2-3, with 10 bases matching TRBD1. Per the germline V gene, CDR1 is MNHNS and CDR2 is SASEGT. The ends lost 6 bases at V and 7 bases at J; junction bases unmatched: 16. There are 17 residues in the CDR3. This CDR3 reads CASSPPGQGDRQYTQYF. The CDR3 DNA reads as TGTGCCAGCAGCCCCCCTGGACAGGGGGACCGACAATATACGCAGTATTTT.

The sample holds one count of this clonotype. The chain links TRBV12-3 or TRBV12-4 to TRBJ2-3; 11 bases fit TRBD2. The CDR3 sequence is 14 residues long. V was clipped by 7 bases and J by 3 bases; unmatched bases: 3. This chain's CDR3 is CASTVAGGTDTQYF. The CDR3, as DNA: TGTGCCAGCACTGTAGCGGGAGGGACAGATACGCAGTATTTT.

This chain links TRBV2 with TRBJ1-1; 7 bases are a match to TRBD1. Germline CDR1 SNHLY, CDR2 FYNNEI. V dropped 2 bases and J dropped 11; count of bases not matched to a gene: 20. The CDR3 is 17 residues long. The CDR3 region has the DNA TGTGCCAGCAGTGAACCCACACAGGGGAAAGTTCCTCGGCGGGCTTTCTTT. It yields the protein CASSEPTQGKVPRRAFF.

About this clonotype itself: At one end the junction does not follow the germline gene, possibly because of a read error. The V gene is TRBV28, the J gene TRBJ2-5, with 9 bases matching TRBD1. The CDR3 totals 15 residues. Germline V gene data show CDR1 as MDHEN and CDR2 as SYDVKM. This chain's CDR3 is CASSLLPGQGPTQYF. The CDR3 region has the DNA TGTGCCAGCAGTTTATTACCGGGACAGGGTCCGACCCAGTACTTT. Looking up the rest from reference TRBV28 and TRBJ2-5 gives the full variable domain: DVKVTQSSRYLVKRTGEKVFLECVQDMDHENMFWYRQDPGLGLRLIYFSYDVKMKEKGDIPEGYSVSREKKERFSLILESASTNQTSMYLCASSLLPGQGPTQYFGPGTRLLVL.

This clonotype came up a few times. The V gene is TRBV29-1, the J gene TRBJ2-7, with TRBD1 matching over 10 bases. The CDR3 has 15 residues. Germline trimming cut 5 bases from V and 2 bases from J; bases unmatched to any gene: 9. Germline V CDR1 and CDR2: SQVTM, ANQGSEA. CDR3 protein: CSVLKEGQGTYEQYF. The CDR3 DNA is TGCAGCGTTCTTAAAGAGGGACAGGGGACCTACGAGCAGTACTTC.

This chain uses TRBV3-1 with TRBJ2-3, with no clear D. V was pared by 5 bases and J by 4 bases, with 16 bases between. The germline CDR1 and CDR2 sequences are LGHDT and YNNKEL (reference sequence). The CDR3 loop spans 15 amino acids. This CDR3 reads CASSSQALWPDTQYF. The CDR3 DNA reads as TGTGCCAGCAGCAGCCAGGCCCTCTGGCCAGATACGCAGTATTTT.

The rearrangement links TRBV6-1 to TRBJ2-4; D call uncertain. This CDR3 comprises 13 residues. Germline values: CDR1 MNHNS, CDR2 SASEGT. Trimming shortened V by 1 base and J by 6 bases, and 7 bases separated the two germline ends. CDR3 DNA sequence: TGTGCCAGCAGTGAAGTCGGCAGAAACATTCAGTACTTC. Its translation is CASSEVGRNIQYF.

This clonotype has ten or more counts. This rearrangement joins TRBV29-1 to TRBJ1-1, with D perhaps matching TRBD1 (6 bases). Germline CDR1 and CDR2: SQVTM and ANQGSEA. Trimming took 4 bases from V and 1 from J, leaving 10 bases between them. The CDR3 is 13 amino acids. DNA of the CDR3: TGCAGCGTTGTGGGGGGCTCGAACACTGAAGCTTTCTTT. This gives the protein CSVVGGSNTEAFF. Filled out from reference TRBV29-1 and TRBJ1-1, the complete variable domain reads SAVISQKPSRDICQRGTSLTIQCQVDSQVTMMFWYRQQPGQSLTLIATANQGSEATYESGFVIDKFPISRPNLTFSTLTVSNMSPEDSSIYLCSVVGGSNTEAFFGQGTRLTVV.

This clonotype was seen many times. The chain employs TRBV5-1 and TRBJ2-2, with D possibly being TRBD1 or TRBD2 (5 bases each). The germline V gene encodes CDR1 SGHRS and CDR2 YFSETQ. V was clipped by 0 bases and J by 2 bases, with 11 bases between them. The CDR3 has 16 residues. Here the CDR3 DNA reads TGCGCCAGCAGCTTGGTAGGGACGGGAAACACCGGGGAGCTGTTTTTT. As protein: CASSLVGTGNTGELFF.

This clonotype was detected ten times or more. The chain carries TRBV18 and TRBJ2-3; the D is unclear. This CDR3 region has 14 residues. Germline V gene data show CDR1 as KGHSH and CDR2 as LQKENI. V shed 0 bases and J shed 1 base, with 5 bases lying between them. The CDR3 DNA reads TGTGCCAGCTCACCACCGATAGGCACAGATACGCAGTATTTT. Its translation is CASSPPIGTDTQYF.

In this sample, this clonotype is medium-sized. J is TRBJ2-3 and V is TRBV28; a possible D gene is TRBD1 (8 bases). Deletions cut 5 bases from V and 11 bases from J, with 11 bases between. The CDR3 loop spans 11 amino acids. Per germline, CDR1 MDHEN and CDR2 SYDVKM. CDR3 loop: CASSSGTGQYF. CDR3 DNA: TGTGCCAGCAGTAGCGGGACAGGGCAGTATTTT. The full variable domain, rest sourced from reference TRBV28 and TRBJ2-3, is DVKVTQSSRYLVKRTGEKVFLECVQDMDHENMFWYRQDPGLGLRLIYFSYDVKMKEKGDIPEGYSVSREKKERFSLILESASTNQTSMYLCASSSGTGQYFGPGTRLTVL.